Sequencing of this TCR beta chain was carried out in a study of blood T cell repertoires in COVID-19. In the study overall: Collection of acute and convalescent COVID-19 samples took place in the United States, Italy and Spain. The analysed material was cDNA or gDNA that came from T cells, B-cell-depleted T cells, or PBMCs.

Data came from immunoSEQ multiplex PCR; TCRdb stores just in-frame clones and leaves some out. In the table there are about 210,000 clones, around 80% of which are singletons. V lost 5 bases and J lost 0, with 6 bases in between. The CDR3 sequence is 12 residues long. The germline CDR1 and CDR2 sequences are SQVTM and ANQGSEA. The sequence came from a woman in her 70s with acute or convalescent COVID-19. This rearrangement joins TRBV29-1 to TRBJ2-3; D is ambiguous. Sequencing input: peripheral blood. The DNA for the CDR3 is TGCAGCGTTATGGGCAGCACAGATACGCAGTATTTT. Protein sequence: CSVMGSTDTQYF.